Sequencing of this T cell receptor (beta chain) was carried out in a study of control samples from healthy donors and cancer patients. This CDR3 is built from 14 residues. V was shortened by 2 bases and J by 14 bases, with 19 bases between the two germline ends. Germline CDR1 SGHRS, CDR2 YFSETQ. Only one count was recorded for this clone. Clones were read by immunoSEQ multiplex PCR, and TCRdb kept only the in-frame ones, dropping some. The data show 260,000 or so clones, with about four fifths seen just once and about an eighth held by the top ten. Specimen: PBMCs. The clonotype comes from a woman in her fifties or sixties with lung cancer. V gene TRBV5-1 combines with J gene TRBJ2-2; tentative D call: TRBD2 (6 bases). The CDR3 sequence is CASSFGSYTGGLFF. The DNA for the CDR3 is TGCGCCAGCAGCTTCGGTTCCTACACCGGGGGACTGTTTTTT.